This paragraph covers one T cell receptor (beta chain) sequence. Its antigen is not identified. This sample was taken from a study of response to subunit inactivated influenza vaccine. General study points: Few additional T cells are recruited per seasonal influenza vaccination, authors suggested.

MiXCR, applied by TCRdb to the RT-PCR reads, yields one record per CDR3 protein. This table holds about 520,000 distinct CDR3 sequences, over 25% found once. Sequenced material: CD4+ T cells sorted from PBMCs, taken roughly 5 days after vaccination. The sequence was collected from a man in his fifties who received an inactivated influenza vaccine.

The CDR3 is CASRTGGNSYNEQFF. The CDR3 bases are TGTGCCAGCCGGACAGGGGGCAACTCCTACAATGAGCAGTTCTTC. The chain links TRBV28 to TRBJ2-1; 11 bases map to TRBD1. Germline CDR1 is MDHEN and CDR2 is SYDVKM. The CDR3 loop spans 15 amino acids. The ends lost 8 bases at V and 0 bases at J; junction bases unmatched: 3.